These T cell receptor beta chains were read from a single sample in a study of cytomegalovirus exposure and HLA in healthy donors. Produced via immunoSEQ multiplex PCR; TCRdb's table is partial and in-frame only. The sample includes about 52,000 clones. Sequenced: PBMCs. The receptor set was obtained from a woman aged 60-75 years in good health and CMV-seropositive. The CDR3 runs from the conserved cysteine through the conserved F or W. The D gene is left open where the match is weak.

d_gene: .
v_gene: TRBV4-3
j_gene: TRBJ2-5
CDR3nt: TGCGCCAGCAGCCAAGGCGAGGGTCAGACCCAGTACTTC
CDR3aa: CASSQGEGQTQYF

d_gene: .
v_gene: TRBV5-1
j_gene: TRBJ1-1
CDR3nt: TGCGCCAGCAGCTTGGGGCTGAACACTGAAGCTTTCTTT
CDR3aa: CASSLGLNTEAFF

d_gene: .
v_gene: TRBV28
j_gene: TRBJ1-1
CDR3nt: TGTGCCAGCAATGACCCGTCAGGGTTAGTTGAAGCTTTCTTT
CDR3aa: CASNDPSGLVEAFF

d_gene: .
v_gene: TRBV14
j_gene: TRBJ2-7
CDR3nt: TGTGCCAGCAGCCAAGGGGACACAATCTTCTCCTACGAGCAGTACTTC
CDR3aa: CASSQGDTIFSYEQYF

d_gene: .
v_gene: TRBV7-9
j_gene: TRBJ1-5
CDR3nt: TGTGCCAGCAGCCCCGTGGCGCCAGGGGATCAGCCCCAGCATTTT
CDR3aa: CASSPVAPGDQPQHF

d_gene: TRBD2
v_gene: TRBV9
j_gene: TRBJ2-1
CDR3nt: TGTGCCAGCAGCCCACGGGAGGGATCCGAGCAGTTCTTC
CDR3aa: CASSPREGSEQFF

d_gene: .
v_gene: TRBV4-1
j_gene: TRBJ2-7
CDR3nt: TGCGCCAGCAGCCCCGGTCCTAGTCCCTACGAGCAGTACTTC
CDR3aa: CASSPGPSPYEQYF

d_gene: .
v_gene: TRBV6-1
j_gene: TRBJ2-7
CDR3nt: TGTGCCAGCAGTGAAAACCGGGGAATGACCTACGAGCAGTACTTC
CDR3aa: CASSENRGMTYEQYF

d_gene: TRBD1
v_gene: TRBV4-1
j_gene: TRBJ1-4
CDR3nt: TGCGCCAGCAGCCAAGGACAGGGTGGAACTAATGAAAAACTGTTTTTT
CDR3aa: CASSQGQGGTNEKLFF

d_gene: .
v_gene: TRBV18
j_gene: TRBJ2-3
CDR3nt: TGTGCCAGCTCACCACGGTCTCAGACAGATACGCAGTATTTT
CDR3aa: CASSPRSQTDTQYF

d_gene: .
v_gene: TRBV7-2
j_gene: TRBJ1-1
CDR3nt: TGTGCCAGCAGCTTAAGCGCAGGGATGAACACTGAAGCTTTCTTT
CDR3aa: CASSLSAGMNTEAFF

d_gene: .
v_gene: TRBV2
j_gene: TRBJ1-6
CDR3nt: TGTGCCAGCAGTACCCTTGGGGAGCTTAATTCACCCCTCCACTTT
CDR3aa: CASSTLGELNSPLHF

d_gene: .
v_gene: TRBV18
j_gene: TRBJ1-3
CDR3nt: TGTGCCAGCTCACCAATGGGACTTCTGTCTGGAAACACCATATATTTT
CDR3aa: CASSPMGLLSGNTIYF

d_gene: .
v_gene: TRBV25-1
j_gene: TRBJ2-7
CDR3nt: TGTGCCAGCAGTGAATTCGGGGTTAACGAGCAGTACTTC
CDR3aa: CASSEFGVNEQYF

d_gene: .
v_gene: TRBV7-2
j_gene: TRBJ2-3
CDR3nt: TGTGCCAGCAGCTTAGCGGGGGGGCCCGAGGATACGCAGTATTTT
CDR3aa: CASSLAGGPEDTQYF

d_gene: TRBD1
v_gene: TRBV7-6
j_gene: TRBJ1-2
CDR3nt: TGTGCCAGCAGCCTAACAGGGGCGACAGGGAGCTATGGCTACACCTTC
CDR3aa: CASSLTGATGSYGYTF

d_gene: TRBD1
v_gene: TRBV18
j_gene: TRBJ2-7
CDR3nt: TGTGCCAGCTCGCCCGGGAGGACAGGGGGCTACGAGCAGTACTTC
CDR3aa: CASSPGRTGGYEQYF

d_gene: TRBD1
v_gene: TRBV18
j_gene: TRBJ1-1
CDR3nt: TGTGCCAGCACCGGACAGGGCGGTAACACTGAAGCTTTCTTT
CDR3aa: CASTGQGGNTEAFF

d_gene: TRBD2
v_gene: TRBV28
j_gene: TRBJ2-5
CDR3nt: TGTGCCAGCAGTTCCATTCTAGCGGGGGGAGAGACCCAGTACTTC
CDR3aa: CASSSILAGGETQYF

d_gene: TRBD1
v_gene: TRBV6-5
j_gene: TRBJ1-1
CDR3nt: TGTGCCAGCCACAGGGGCATGAACACTGAAGCTTTCTTT
CDR3aa: CASHRGMNTEAFF

d_gene: TRBD1
v_gene: TRBV10-1
j_gene: TRBJ1-5
CDR3nt: TGCGCCAGCAGTGATGGGACAGGGAATCAGCCCCAGCATTTT
CDR3aa: CASSDGTGNQPQHF

d_gene: .
v_gene: TRBV9
j_gene: TRBJ2-1
CDR3nt: TGTGCCAGCAGCGCCTATTGGTCCAACAATGAGCAGTTCTTC
CDR3aa: CASSAYWSNNEQFF

d_gene: TRBD1
v_gene: TRBV29-1
j_gene: TRBJ2-7
CDR3nt: TGCAGCGTAGCCGGGACAGGGGGCTTGGCCTACGAGCAGTACTTC
CDR3aa: CSVAGTGGLAYEQYF

d_gene: .
v_gene: TRBV4-1
j_gene: TRBJ1-1
CDR3nt: TGCGCCAGCAGCCAAGAAGGTCTCGAGGGGAACACTGAAGCTTTCTTT
CDR3aa: CASSQEGLEGNTEAFF

d_gene: TRBD1
v_gene: TRBV2
j_gene: TRBJ2-5
CDR3nt: TGTGCCAGCAATCTGGGACAGCCTGGTGGGGAGACCCAGTACTTC
CDR3aa: CASNLGQPGGETQYF

d_gene: TRBD1
v_gene: TRBV5-1
j_gene: TRBJ2-7
CDR3nt: TGCGCCAGCAGCTTTACAGGGGTCGACGAGCAGTACTTC
CDR3aa: CASSFTGVDEQYF

d_gene: TRBD1
v_gene: TRBV10-2
j_gene: TRBJ2-7
CDR3nt: TGCGCCAGCAGAACAGGGGGCGTCGCCTACGAGCAGTACTTC
CDR3aa: CASRTGGVAYEQYF

d_gene: TRBD1
v_gene: TRBV18
j_gene: TRBJ1-1
CDR3nt: TGTGCCAGCTCACCACTGGTACAGGGGGCGGCGGAAGCTTTCTTT
CDR3aa: CASSPLVQGAAEAFF

d_gene: TRBD1
v_gene: TRBV6-1
j_gene: TRBJ1-1
CDR3nt: TGTGCCAGCAGTGTCAGGGGGCCGGGAACTGAAGATTTCTTT
CDR3aa: CASSVRGPGTEDFF

d_gene: TRBD1
v_gene: TRBV7-9
j_gene: TRBJ2-1
CDR3nt: TGTGCCAGCAGCACCAATCGGGACAGGCGCCTCGATGAGCAGTTCTTC
CDR3aa: CASSTNRDRRLDEQFF

d_gene: .
v_gene: TRBV11-2
j_gene: TRBJ1-6
CDR3nt: TGTGCCAGCAGCCTAGTGCAGGGATATAATTCACCCCTCCACTTT
CDR3aa: CASSLVQGYNSPLHF

d_gene: .
v_gene: TRBV29-1
j_gene: TRBJ2-5
CDR3nt: TGCAGCGTTGTCGCGGGAGAGACCCAGTACTTC
CDR3aa: CSVVAGETQYF

d_gene: TRBD1
v_gene: TRBV11-3
j_gene: TRBJ2-5
CDR3nt: TGTGCCAGCAGCTCCGGGACAGAAGAGACCCAGTACTTC
CDR3aa: CASSSGTEETQYF

d_gene: TRBD2
v_gene: TRBV19
j_gene: TRBJ2-6
CDR3nt: TGTGCCAGTAGTCCCAGGGCTAGCGGGTATTACGGGGCCAACGTCCTGACTTTC
CDR3aa: CASSPRASGYYGANVLTF

d_gene: TRBD2
v_gene: TRBV6-4
j_gene: TRBJ2-1
CDR3nt: TGTGCCAGCAGTGTCACTAGCGGGGGAGATGAGCAGTTCTTC
CDR3aa: CASSVTSGGDEQFF

d_gene: .
v_gene: TRBV27
j_gene: TRBJ1-2
CDR3nt: TGTGCCAGCAGTTTCGAGGGGGGGCACTATGGCTACACCTTC
CDR3aa: CASSFEGGHYGYTF

d_gene: .
v_gene: TRBV5-1
j_gene: TRBJ1-4
CDR3nt: TGCGCCAGCAGCTTGGTGGGCAACATGGCAACTAATGAAAAACTGTTTTTT
CDR3aa: CASSLVGNMATNEKLFF

d_gene: TRBD1
v_gene: TRBV18
j_gene: TRBJ1-1
CDR3nt: TGTGCCAGCTCACCGGACAGGGTAACCAACACTGAAGCTTTCTTT
CDR3aa: CASSPDRVTNTEAFF

d_gene: TRBD1
v_gene: TRBV10-1
j_gene: TRBJ1-1
CDR3nt: TGCGCCAGCAGTGAATCGACAGGGGAAGGATTGAACACTGAAGCTTTCTTT
CDR3aa: CASSESTGEGLNTEAFF

d_gene: TRBD2
v_gene: TRBV7-7
j_gene: TRBJ2-2
CDR3nt: TGTGCTAGCAGCCCGACTAGCGTTGGGGGGGAGCTGTTTTTT
CDR3aa: CASSPTSVGGELFF

d_gene: TRBD1
v_gene: TRBV7-9
j_gene: TRBJ1-2
CDR3nt: TGTGCCAGCAGCTCGGCTCACCGGGACAGCTCTAACTATGGCTACACCTTC
CDR3aa: CASSSAHRDSSNYGYTF

d_gene: TRBD1
v_gene: TRBV19
j_gene: TRBJ1-2
CDR3nt: TGTGCCAGTAGTACCCTCGGACAGGGGATTAGGTATGGCTACACCTTC
CDR3aa: CASSTLGQGIRYGYTF

d_gene: TRBD1
v_gene: TRBV6-6
j_gene: TRBJ1-1
CDR3nt: TGTGCCAGCAGAAGACAGGGAGAGAACACTGAAGCTTTCTTT
CDR3aa: CASRRQGENTEAFF

d_gene: .
v_gene: TRBV5-6
j_gene: TRBJ1-1
CDR3nt: TGTGCCAGCACAACAGGGCTATTCATGAACACTGAAGCTTTCTTT
CDR3aa: CASTTGLFMNTEAFF

d_gene: TRBD2
v_gene: TRBV7-9
j_gene: TRBJ2-1
CDR3nt: TGTGCCAGCAGCTTAGCGTCTACTAGCGGGTACGACAATGAGCAGTTCTTC
CDR3aa: CASSLASTSGYDNEQFF

d_gene: .
v_gene: TRBV10-3
j_gene: TRBJ1-1
CDR3nt: TGTGCCATCGGGAGCCTTGGCACTGAAGCTTTCTTT
CDR3aa: CAIGSLGTEAFF

d_gene: .
v_gene: TRBV5-4
j_gene: TRBJ2-7
CDR3nt: TGTGCCAGCAGCTGGGACCCAGGGGATAGCGAGCAGTACTTC
CDR3aa: CASSWDPGDSEQYF

d_gene: TRBD2
v_gene: TRBV6-1
j_gene: TRBJ2-3
CDR3nt: TGTGCCAGCCGACAAGCGGGGGGGCGTGCAGATACGCAGTATTTT
CDR3aa: CASRQAGGRADTQYF

d_gene: .
v_gene: TRBV7-9
j_gene: TRBJ2-1
CDR3nt: TGTGCCAGCAGCCCGGGAAGTCCCTACAATGAGCAGTTCTTC
CDR3aa: CASSPGSPYNEQFF

d_gene: TRBD1
v_gene: TRBV27
j_gene: TRBJ1-5
CDR3nt: TGTGCCAGCAGCCCACAGGGGAGCAATCAGCCCCAGCATTTT
CDR3aa: CASSPQGSNQPQHF

d_gene: .
v_gene: TRBV14
j_gene: TRBJ2-1
CDR3nt: TGTGCCAGCAGCCTCCCGGGACTCAGCTCCTACAATGAGCAGTTCTTC
CDR3aa: CASSLPGLSSYNEQFF